The sequence of this TCR beta chain was determined in a study of shared clonotypes between healthy human individuals. Overall study results and limits: Around 5% of naive CD4 clonotypes were common to several donors.

Profiling relied on immunoSEQ multiplex PCR, and the TCRdb table lists in-frame clones only, not all of them. Here the sample spans approximately 2.1 million clones, 85% to 95% being singletons. For this clone: Its specificity is unknown.

V was clipped by 4 bases and J by 4 bases; unmatched bases: 8. Germline V gives CDR1 MNHEY, CDR2 SVGAGI. CDR3 length: 16 residues. The specimen sequenced was naive CD4+ T cells from PBMCs. Subset in this sample: CD45RA+ positively selected. The rearrangement links TRBV6-5 to TRBJ2-5; 11 nucleotides align to TRBD2. The source is a man aged 18 to 30 in good health. Some clones in this sample may be carry-over from other donors' samples. This chain's CDR3 is CASSWLAGGSTETQYF. Here the CDR3 DNA reads TGTGCCAGCAGTTGGCTAGCGGGAGGAAGTACAGAGACCCAGTACTTC.